Listed here are 15 T cell receptor beta chains from one sample, sequenced in a study of T-cell reconstitution after alpha-beta-depleted transplantation in children. Unique molecular identifiers featured in how the TCRbeta library was prepared. TCRdb independently ran MiXCR on the PCR reads; one entry per CDR3 protein. Of 500,000 to 650,000 distinct CDR3 sequences listed, under 15% are singletons. The sequences come from PBMCs, mostly from graft donor cells, collected 360 days after TCRalphabeta/CD19-depleted stem cell transplant. The receptors derive from a male patient between 5 and 17 years old who had a stem cell transplant for acute myeloid leukemia, so the T cells may come from the graft donor.

This clonotype was counted ten times or more. The J gene is TRBJ2-2, the V gene TRBV6-1; D gene ambiguous. V was shortened by 6 bases and J by 5 bases, with 16 bases between the two germline ends. This CDR3 has 15 residues. CDR1 and CDR2 (germline): MNHNS, SASEGT. This chain's CDR3 is CASSPRGVRTGELFF. Here the CDR3 DNA reads TGTGCCAGCAGCCCACGTGGGGTTCGGACCGGGGAGCTGTTTTTT.

This clonotype was counted only a few times. The J gene is TRBJ2-7, the V gene TRBV28; TRBD1 or TRBD2 may be the D gene (6 bases each). CDR3 length: 13 amino acids. Germline V gene data show CDR1 as MDHEN and CDR2 as SYDVKM. The V end was cut by 6 bases, the J end by 2 bases, with 11 bases between. CDR3 amino acids: CASSEGGPYEQYF. The CDR3 DNA is TGTGCCAGCAGCGAGGGGGGTCCCTACGAGCAGTACTTC.

This rearrangement joins TRBV4-2 to TRBJ1-6, with 9 positions matching TRBD1. This CDR3 region has 17 residues. V lost 4 bases, J lost 3 bases, and 7 bases stayed unmatched. The germline V gene has CDR1 LGHNA and CDR2 YNFKEQ. The CDR3 loop is CASSLRTGVDYNSPLHF. DNA of the CDR3: TGTGCCAGCAGCCTACGGACAGGGGTCGACTATAATTCACCCCTCCACTTT.

This clonotype turned up a few times. This rearrangement joins TRBV7-9 to TRBJ2-1; 9 bases fit TRBD2. Germline V gene lookup returns CDR1 SEHNR and CDR2 FQNEAQ (reference sequence). J lost 4 bases, V lost 5 bases, and 6 bases had no gene match. The CDR3 consists of 15 residues. Here the CDR3 DNA reads TGTGCCAGCAGCGTGCGGGAGGGCCGATACAATGAGCAGTTCTTC. Its translation: CASSVREGRYNEQFF.

The chain is built from TRBV4-3 and TRBJ2-3, with D perhaps matching TRBD1 (6 bases). Germline loops: CDR1 LGHNA, CDR2 YSLEER. This CDR3 is built from 16 residues. V was trimmed by 0 bases and J by 4 bases, leaving 14 bases between them. CDR3 DNA: TGCGCCAGCAGCCAAGAAAGTGAAGGGGGAGCAGATACGCAGTATTTT. Protein product: CASSQESEGGADTQYF.

This clonotype was picked up many times. V usage is TRBV6-5 and J usage is TRBJ2-7, with 7 nucleotides matching TRBD1. V was clipped by 1 base and J by 3 bases; unmatched bases: 3. From germline, CDR1 is MNHEY and CDR2 SVGAGI. This CDR3 is 14 amino acids long. Written as DNA, the CDR3 is TGTGCCAGCAGTTACTTGGCAGGGGGCTACGAGCAGTACTTC. It translates to CASSYLAGGYEQYF.

The chain combines TRBV7-4 with TRBJ1-5; D unclear. The V and J ends lost 11 bases and 6 bases respectively, with 17 bases between them. The CDR3 length is 13 residues. Germline V gene sequence: CDR1 SGHVT, CDR2 SQSDAQ. For the CDR3, the DNA is TGTGCCCTCTCCGGTAGAGGGATTCAGCCCCAGCATTTT. Its translation: CALSGRGIQPQHF. Using reference TRBV7-4 and TRBJ1-5 for the parts outside the CDR3, the full variable domain is GAGVSQSPRYKVAKRGRDVALRCDSISGHVTLYWYRQTLGQGSEVLTYSQSDAQRDKSGRPSGRFSAERPERSVSTLKIQRTEQGDSAVYLCALSGRGIQPQHFGDGTRLSIL.

The chain has TRBV25-1 and TRBJ1-6; no clear D gene. V lost 7 bases to trimming and J lost 7 bases, with 8 bases between them. This CDR3 contains 12 residues. Germline V lookup: CDR1 MGHDK, CDR2 SYGVNS. CDR3 loop: CASTVGNSPLHF. DNA of the CDR3: TGTGCCAGCACCGTTGGGAATTCACCCCTCCACTTT.

The chain links TRBV7-3 to TRBJ2-1, with 13 bases that match TRBD2. CDR1 SGHTA and CDR2 FQGTGA come from the germline V gene. The CDR3 is made up of 20 amino acids. V dropped 1 base and J dropped 0; count of bases not matched to a gene: 9. Written as DNA, the CDR3 is TGTGCCAGCAGCTTAAGAACCTCGGGACTAGCGGGATTCTCCTACAATGAGCAGTTCTTC. Protein sequence: CASSLRTSGLAGFSYNEQFF.

This clonotype was picked up a small number of times. The rearrangement uses TRBV7-2 and TRBJ2-3; 7 bases match TRBD1. This CDR3 has 17 amino acids. V dropped 5 bases and J dropped 0; count of bases not matched to a gene: 11. CDR1 SGHTA and CDR2 FQGNSA come from the germline V gene. CDR3 loop: CASSRIQGVLSTDTQYF. CDR3 DNA sequence: TGTGCCAGCAGCCGAATCCAGGGGGTACTTAGCACAGATACGCAGTATTTT.

The rearrangement links TRBV5-1 to TRBJ2-7; D remains unclear. Germline V gene data show CDR1 as SGHRS and CDR2 as YFSETQ. The CDR3 covers 14 residues. The V gene lost 5 bases and the J gene lost 5 bases, with 17 bases spanning the gap. The CDR3 here is CASRQPLGGNEQYF. CDR3 coding DNA: TGCGCCAGCAGGCAACCTTTGGGCGGCAACGAGCAGTACTTC.

This clonotype was counted at least ten times. This sequence joins TRBV4-3 and TRBJ2-7; 9 bases line up with TRBD2. CDR1 is LGHNA and CDR2 is YSLEER in the germline V gene. V was pared by 2 bases and J by 2 bases, with 1 base of the junction left unmatched. The length of the CDR3 is 14 residues. The CDR3 sequence: CASSQLAGTYEQYF. Written as DNA, the CDR3 is TGCGCCAGCAGCCAACTAGCGGGAACCTACGAGCAGTACTTC.

The table lists this clonotype with a few counts. The gene calls are TRBV7-3 and TRBJ2-7; D possibly corresponds to TRBD2 (5 bases). CDR1 is SGHTA and CDR2 is FQGTGA in the germline V gene. The CDR3 is 16 residues long. V was trimmed by 2 bases and J by 6 bases, leaving 20 bases between them. CDR3 in amino acids: CASSLAATRVGSEQYF. In DNA form, the CDR3 reads TGTGCCAGCAGCTTAGCAGCCACTAGGGTCGGATCCGAGCAGTACTTC.

The CDR3 loop is CASSLRFSAPYEQYF. The DNA of the CDR3 is TGTGCCAGCAGCTTGCGCTTCTCGGCACCCTACGAGCAGTACTTC. V and J are TRBV5-5 and TRBJ2-7; D remains ambiguous. The CDR3 totals 15 residues. V was cut by 1 base and J by 2 bases, with 13 bases left in between. Per germline, CDR1 SGHKS and CDR2 YYEKEE (reference sequence). The full variable domain, in which reference TRBV5-5 and TRBJ2-7 provide the parts outside the CDR3, is DAGVTQSPTHLIKTRGQQVTLRCSPISGHKSVSWYQQVLGQGPQFIFQYYEKEERGRGNFPDRFSARQFPNYSSELNVNALLLGDSALYLCASSLRFSAPYEQYFGPGTRLTVT.

The V gene is TRBV2, the J gene TRBJ2-5; TRBD2 matches 13 bases. Germline assignment: CDR1 SNHLY and CDR2 FYNNEI. The CDR3 loop spans 15 amino acids. V trimming: 4 bases; J trimming: 2 bases; junction bases outside the gene matches: 1. The DNA of the CDR3 is TGTGCCAGCAGTGGGACTAGCGGGAGTCAAGAGACCCAGTACTTC. It codes for CASSGTSGSQETQYF.